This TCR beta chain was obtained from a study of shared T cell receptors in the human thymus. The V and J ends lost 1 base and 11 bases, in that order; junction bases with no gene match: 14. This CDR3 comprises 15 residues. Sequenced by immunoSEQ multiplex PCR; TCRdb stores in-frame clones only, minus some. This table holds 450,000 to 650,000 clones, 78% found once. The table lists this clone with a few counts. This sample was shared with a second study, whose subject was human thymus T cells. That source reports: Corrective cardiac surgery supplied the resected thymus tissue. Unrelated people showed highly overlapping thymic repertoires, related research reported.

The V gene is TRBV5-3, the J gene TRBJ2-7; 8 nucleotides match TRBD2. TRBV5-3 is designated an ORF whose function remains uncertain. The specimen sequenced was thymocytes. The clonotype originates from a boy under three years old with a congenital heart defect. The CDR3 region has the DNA TGTGCCAGAAGCTTGTGGACGGAGACTAGCGTGGTAGAGTACTTC. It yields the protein CARSLWTETSVVEYF.